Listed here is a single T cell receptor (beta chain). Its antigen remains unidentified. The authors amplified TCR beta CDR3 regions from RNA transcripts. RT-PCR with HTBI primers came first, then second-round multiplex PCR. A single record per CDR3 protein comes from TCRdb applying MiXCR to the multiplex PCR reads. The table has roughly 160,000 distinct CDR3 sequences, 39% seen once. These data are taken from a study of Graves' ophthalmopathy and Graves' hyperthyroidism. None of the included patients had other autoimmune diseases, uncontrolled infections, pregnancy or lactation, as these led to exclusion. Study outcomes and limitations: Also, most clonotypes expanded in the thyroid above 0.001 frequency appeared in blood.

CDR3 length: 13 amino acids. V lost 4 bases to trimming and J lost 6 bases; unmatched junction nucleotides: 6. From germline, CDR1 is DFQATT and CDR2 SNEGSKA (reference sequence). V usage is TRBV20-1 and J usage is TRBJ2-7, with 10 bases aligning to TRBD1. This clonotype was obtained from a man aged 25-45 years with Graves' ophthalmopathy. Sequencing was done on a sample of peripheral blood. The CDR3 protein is CSATGTGVFEQYF. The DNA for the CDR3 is TGCAGTGCTACCGGGACAGGGGTATTCGAGCAGTACTTC.